This TCR beta chain was captured by sequencing in a study of blood T cells in healthy people across ages. Across the study: Researchers report that template switching captured about one barcoded beta molecule per two T cells. Study-level points and caveats: Versus aged donors, long-lived donors had higher diversity and more naive CD4+ cells.

CDR1 and CDR2 from the germline V gene are SGDLS and YYNGEE. V was shortened by 0 bases and J by 1 base, with 7 bases between the two germline ends. CDR3 size: 14 residues. Researchers isolated at least 7 million PBMCs per sample. It was with a sample-barcoded 5' primer and a J-beta primer mix that a second PCR of about 6 to 11 cycles was run. The template-switch adaptor, which had 12 random nucleotides, put a tag on each cDNA molecule. A single record per CDR3 protein comes from TCRdb applying MiXCR to the 5' RACE reads. The sample holds 1.5 million to 2 million distinct CDR3 sequences, roughly 32% seen once. There are a few counts of this clonotype. What it binds is unknown.

The source material was blood. This receptor was identified in a woman in her twenties or thirties in good health. The chain joins TRBV9 to TRBJ2-5; D gene ambiguous. The CDR3 loop is CASSVGASQETQYF. CDR3 bases: TGTGCCAGCAGCGTAGGAGCCAGCCAAGAGACCCAGTACTTC.